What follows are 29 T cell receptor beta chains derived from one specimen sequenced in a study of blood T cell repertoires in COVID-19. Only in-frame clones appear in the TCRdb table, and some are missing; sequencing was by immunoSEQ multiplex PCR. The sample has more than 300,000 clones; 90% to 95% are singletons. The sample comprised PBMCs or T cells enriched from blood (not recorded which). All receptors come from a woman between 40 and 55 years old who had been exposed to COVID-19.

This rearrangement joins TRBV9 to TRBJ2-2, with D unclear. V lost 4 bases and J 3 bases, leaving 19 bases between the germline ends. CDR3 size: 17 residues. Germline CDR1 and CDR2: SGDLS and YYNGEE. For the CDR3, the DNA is TGTGCCAGCAGCCCAACCCAGAGGATGGCTTACACCGGGGAGCTGTTTTTT. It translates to CASSPTQRMAYTGELFF.

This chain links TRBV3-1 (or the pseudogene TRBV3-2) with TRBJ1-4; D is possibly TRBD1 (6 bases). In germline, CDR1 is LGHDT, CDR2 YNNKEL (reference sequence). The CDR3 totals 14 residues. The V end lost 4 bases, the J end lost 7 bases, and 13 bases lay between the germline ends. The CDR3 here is CASSLRGGGEKLFF. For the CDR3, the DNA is TGTGCCAGCAGCCTCAGGGGTGGAGGTGAAAAACTGTTTTTT.

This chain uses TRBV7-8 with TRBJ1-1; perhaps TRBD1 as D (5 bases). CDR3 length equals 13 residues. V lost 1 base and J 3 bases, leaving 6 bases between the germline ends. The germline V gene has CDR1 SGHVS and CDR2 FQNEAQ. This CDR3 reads CASSLEGDTEAFF. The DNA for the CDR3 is TGTGCCAGCAGCTTAGAAGGGGACACTGAAGCTTTCTTT.

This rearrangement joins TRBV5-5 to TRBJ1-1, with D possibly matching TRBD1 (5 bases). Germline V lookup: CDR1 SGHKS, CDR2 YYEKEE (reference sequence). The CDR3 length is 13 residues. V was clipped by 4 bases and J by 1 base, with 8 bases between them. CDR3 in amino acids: CASSQGANTEAFF. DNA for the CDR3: TGTGCCAGCAGCCAAGGGGCGAACACTGAAGCTTTCTTT.

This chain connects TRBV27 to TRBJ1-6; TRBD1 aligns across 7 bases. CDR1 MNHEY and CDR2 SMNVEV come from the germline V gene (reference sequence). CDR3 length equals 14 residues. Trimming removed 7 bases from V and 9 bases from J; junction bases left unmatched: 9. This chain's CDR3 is CASTPGQIGSPLHF. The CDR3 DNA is TGTGCCAGCACCCCGGGACAGATTGGTTCACCCCTCCACTTT.

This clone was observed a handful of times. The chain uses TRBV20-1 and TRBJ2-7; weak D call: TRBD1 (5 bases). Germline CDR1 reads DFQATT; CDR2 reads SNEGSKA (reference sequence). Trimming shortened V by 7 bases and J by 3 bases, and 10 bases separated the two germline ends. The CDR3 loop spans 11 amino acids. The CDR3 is CSVYQGYEQYF. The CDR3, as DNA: TGCAGTGTTTACCAGGGCTACGAGCAGTACTTC.

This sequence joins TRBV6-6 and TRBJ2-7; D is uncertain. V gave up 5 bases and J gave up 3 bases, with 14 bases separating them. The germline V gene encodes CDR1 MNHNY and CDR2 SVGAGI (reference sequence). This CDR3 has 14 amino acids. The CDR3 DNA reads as TGTGCCAGCAGTCCACCAGGTTCCGGCTACGAGCAGTACTTC. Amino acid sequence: CASSPPGSGYEQYF.

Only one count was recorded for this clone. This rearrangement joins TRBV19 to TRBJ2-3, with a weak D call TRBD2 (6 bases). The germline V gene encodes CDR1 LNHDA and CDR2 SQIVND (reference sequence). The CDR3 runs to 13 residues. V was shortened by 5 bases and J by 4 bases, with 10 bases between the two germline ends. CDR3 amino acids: CASSLTRADTQYF. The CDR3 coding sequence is TGTGCCAGTAGTTTGACTAGAGCAGATACGCAGTATTTT.

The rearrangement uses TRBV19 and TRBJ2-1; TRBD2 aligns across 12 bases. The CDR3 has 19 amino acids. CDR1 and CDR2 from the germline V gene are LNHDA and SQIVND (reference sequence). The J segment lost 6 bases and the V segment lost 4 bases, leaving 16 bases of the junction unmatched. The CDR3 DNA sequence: TGTGCCAGTAGTAGGTGGCTAGCGGGAGGGCCCTCGTTGGGCAATGAGCAGTTCTTC. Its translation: CASSRWLAGGPSLGNEQFF.

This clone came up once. The CDR3 loop is CASSVTGNMNTEAFF. CDR3 coding DNA: TGTGCCAGCTCAGTTACCGGGAACATGAACACTGAAGCTTTCTTT. The gene calls are TRBV18 and TRBJ1-1; no firm D call. V was cut by 5 bases and J by 0 bases, with 13 bases left in between. The V gene's germline CDR1 is KGHSH and CDR2 LQKENI. The CDR3 has 15 residues.

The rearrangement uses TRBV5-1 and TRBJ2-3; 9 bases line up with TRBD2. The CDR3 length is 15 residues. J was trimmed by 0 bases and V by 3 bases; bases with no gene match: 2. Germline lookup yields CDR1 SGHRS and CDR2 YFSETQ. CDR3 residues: CASSWSGGSTDTQYF. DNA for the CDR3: TGCGCCAGCAGCTGGAGCGGGGGGAGCACAGATACGCAGTATTTT.

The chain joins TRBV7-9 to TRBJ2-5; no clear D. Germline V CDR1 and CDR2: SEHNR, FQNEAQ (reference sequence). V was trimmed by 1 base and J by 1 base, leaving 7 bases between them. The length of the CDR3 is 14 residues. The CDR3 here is CASSLVGIQETQYF. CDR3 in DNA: TGTGCCAGCAGCTTAGTGGGCATCCAAGAGACCCAGTACTTC.

CDR3: CASSVGQGGTRTYEQYF. CDR3 DNA sequence: TGTGCCAGCAGTGTGGGACAGGGGGGAACTCGTACCTACGAGCAGTACTTC. The V gene is TRBV6-1, the J gene TRBJ2-7; 11 nucleotides line up with TRBD1. This CDR3 contains 17 residues. Germline CDR1 reads MNHNS; CDR2 reads SASEGT. The trim removed 4 bases at V and 2 bases at J, leaving 10 bases unmatched.

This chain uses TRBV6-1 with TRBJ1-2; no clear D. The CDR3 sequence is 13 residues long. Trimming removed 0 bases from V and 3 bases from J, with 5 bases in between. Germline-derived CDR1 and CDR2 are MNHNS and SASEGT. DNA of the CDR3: TGTGCCAGCAGTGAAGCACGGGACTATGGCTACACCTTC. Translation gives CASSEARDYGYTF.

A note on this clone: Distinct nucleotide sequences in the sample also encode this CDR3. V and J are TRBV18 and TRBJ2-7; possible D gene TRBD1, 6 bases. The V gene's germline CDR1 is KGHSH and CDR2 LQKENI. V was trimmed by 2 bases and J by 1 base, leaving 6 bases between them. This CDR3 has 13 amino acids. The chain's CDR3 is CASSPGQSYEQYF. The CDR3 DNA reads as TGTGCCAGCTCACCAGGACAGTCCTACGAGCAGTACTTC.

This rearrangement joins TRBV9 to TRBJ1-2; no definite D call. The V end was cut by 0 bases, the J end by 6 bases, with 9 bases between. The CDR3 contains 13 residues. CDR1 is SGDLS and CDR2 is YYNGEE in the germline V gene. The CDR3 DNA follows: TGTGCCAGCAGCGTAGGGGTGGAGCATGGCTACACCTTC. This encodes CASSVGVEHGYTF.

CDR3 DNA sequence: TGTGCCAGCAGCCGACAGGGGGCAGGGAGTGGCTACACCTTC. This codes for CASSRQGAGSGYTF. V is TRBV6-5 and J is TRBJ1-2, with 10 bases that match TRBD1. The germline V gene has CDR1 MNHEY and CDR2 SVGAGI. The CDR3 is 14 residues long. Unmatched junction bases numbered 8, after V lost 6 bases and J lost 7 bases.

CDR3 DNA sequence: TGTGCCAGCAGCTTAATGGGGGGGGGCCCAGATACGCAGTATTTT. Protein product: CASSLMGGGPDTQYF. The V and J genes are TRBV7-2 and TRBJ2-3, with D maybe TRBD2 (7 bases). This CDR3 is 15 amino acids long. Looked up from germline, CDR1 is SGHTA and CDR2 is FQGNSA. V gave up 2 bases and J gave up 4 bases, with 13 bases separating them.

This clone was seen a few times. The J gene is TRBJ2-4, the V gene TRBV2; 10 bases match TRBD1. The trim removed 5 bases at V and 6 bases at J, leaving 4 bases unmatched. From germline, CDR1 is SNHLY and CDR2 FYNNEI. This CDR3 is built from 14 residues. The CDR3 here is CASSQTGGTNIQYF. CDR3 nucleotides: TGTGCCAGCAGTCAGACAGGGGGCACAAACATTCAGTACTTC.

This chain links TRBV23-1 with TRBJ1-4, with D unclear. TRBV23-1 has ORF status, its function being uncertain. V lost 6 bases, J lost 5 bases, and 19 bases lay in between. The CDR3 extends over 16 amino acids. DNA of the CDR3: TGCGCCAGCAGCCTACGGGCGGGAACCCAGAATGAAAAACTGTTTTTT. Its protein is CASSLRAGTQNEKLFF.

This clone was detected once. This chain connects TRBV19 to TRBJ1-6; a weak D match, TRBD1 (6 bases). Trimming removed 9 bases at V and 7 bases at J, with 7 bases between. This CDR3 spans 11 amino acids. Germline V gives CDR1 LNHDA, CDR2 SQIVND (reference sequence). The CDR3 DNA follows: TGTGCCAGCAGGGGAAATTCACCCCTCCACTTT. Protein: CASRGNSPLHF. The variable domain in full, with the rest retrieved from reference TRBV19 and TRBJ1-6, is DGGITQSPKYLFRKEGQNVTLSCEQNLNHDAMYWYRQDPGQGLRLIYYSQIVNDFQKGDIAEGYSVSREKKESFPLTVTSAQKNPTAFYLCASRGNSPLHFGNGTRLTVT.

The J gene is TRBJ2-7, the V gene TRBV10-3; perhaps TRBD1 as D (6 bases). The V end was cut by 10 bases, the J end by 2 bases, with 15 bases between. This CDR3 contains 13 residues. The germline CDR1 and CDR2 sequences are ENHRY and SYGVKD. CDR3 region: CATLGDRPYEQYF. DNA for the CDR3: TGTGCCACCTTGGGAGACAGGCCCTACGAGCAGTACTTC.

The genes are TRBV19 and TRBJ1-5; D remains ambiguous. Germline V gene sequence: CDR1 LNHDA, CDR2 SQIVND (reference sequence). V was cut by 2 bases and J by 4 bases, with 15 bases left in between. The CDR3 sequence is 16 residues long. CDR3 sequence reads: CASSIKGGSLNQPQHF. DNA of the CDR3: TGTGCCAGTAGTATAAAGGGAGGCAGCTTGAATCAGCCCCAGCATTTT.

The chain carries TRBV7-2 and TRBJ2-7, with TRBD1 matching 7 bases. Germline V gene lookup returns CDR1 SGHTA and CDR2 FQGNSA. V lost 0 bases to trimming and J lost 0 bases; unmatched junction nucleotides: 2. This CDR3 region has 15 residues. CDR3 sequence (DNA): TGTGCCAGCAGCTTAGCGGGGACAGTCTCCTACGAGCAGTACTTC. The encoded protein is CASSLAGTVSYEQYF.

CDR3 amino acids: CASSLRQGGNTEAFF. CDR3 DNA sequence: TGTGCCAGCAGCTTACGACAGGGGGGGAACACTGAAGCTTTCTTT. The gene calls are TRBV7-3 and TRBJ1-1; 9 nucleotides agree with TRBD1. This CDR3 comprises 15 residues. Germline V gene lookup returns CDR1 SGHTA and CDR2 FQGTGA. J gave up 1 base and V 2 bases, and 2 bases lay outside the gene matches. The entire variable domain, with the rest obtained from reference TRBV7-3 and TRBJ1-1, is as follows: GAGVSQTPSNKVTEKGKYVELRCDPISGHTALYWYRQSLGQGPEFLIYFQGTGAADDSGLPNDRFFAVRPEGSVSTLKIQRTERGDSAVYLCASSLRQGGNTEAFFGQGTRLTVV.

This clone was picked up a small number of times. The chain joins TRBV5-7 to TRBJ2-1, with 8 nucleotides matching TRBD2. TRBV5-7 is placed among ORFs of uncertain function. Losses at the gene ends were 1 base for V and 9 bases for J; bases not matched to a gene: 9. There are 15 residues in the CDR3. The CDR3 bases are TGTGCCAGCAGCTTGCCGTCGGGGGGGCCTCGTGAGCAGTTCTTC. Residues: CASSLPSGGPREQFF.

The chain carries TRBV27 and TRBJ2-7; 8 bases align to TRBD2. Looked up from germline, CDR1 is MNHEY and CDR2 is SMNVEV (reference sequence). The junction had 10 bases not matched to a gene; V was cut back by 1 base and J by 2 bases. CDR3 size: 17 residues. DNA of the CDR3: TGTGCCAGCAGTTTATTCACCGGGACTAGGGTCCCCTACGAGCAGTACTTC. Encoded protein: CASSLFTGTRVPYEQYF.

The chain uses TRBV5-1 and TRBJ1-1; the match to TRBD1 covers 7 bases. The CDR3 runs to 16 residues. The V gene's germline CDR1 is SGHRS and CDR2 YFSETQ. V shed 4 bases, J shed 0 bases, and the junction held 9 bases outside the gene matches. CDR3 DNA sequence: TGCGCCAGCAGCCTAGTACCGGGACAGATGAACACTGAAGCTTTCTTT. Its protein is CASSLVPGQMNTEAFF.

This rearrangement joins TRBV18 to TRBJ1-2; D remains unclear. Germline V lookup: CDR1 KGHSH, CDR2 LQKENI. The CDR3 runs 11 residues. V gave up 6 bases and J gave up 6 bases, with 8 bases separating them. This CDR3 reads CASSSRDGYTF. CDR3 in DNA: TGTGCCAGCTCGTCGAGGGATGGCTACACCTTC.